The rows below give T cell receptor beta chains drawn from one sample of a study of T cells expressing NK-cell markers. For each CDR3 protein, TCRdb gives one entry from its re-call of the 5' RACE reads, without DNA. Its listing shows some 110,000 distinct CDR3 sequences. The sequencing input was blood T cells: a sorted CD56 or NKG2C T cell subset, CD4+ or CD8+ T cells, or bulk PBMC T cells (not recorded which). Receptors originate from a woman aged 18 to 75 in good health. CDR3s include the opening cysteine and the closing phenylalanine or tryptophan.

j_call v_call cdr3_aa
TRBJ1-1 TRBV5-4 CASSSGEPNTEAFF
TRBJ1-4 TRBV7-9 CASSSEGRPEKLFF
TRBJ2-3 TRBV5-6 CASSLALAGVHSTDTQYF
TRBJ2-1 TRBV27 CASSPGAGPYNEQFF
TRBJ2-5 TRBV6-1 CASGARDQETQYF
TRBJ2-7 TRBV5-1 CASAHGDSTYEQYF
TRBJ2-7 TRBV27 CASSSRDTAYEQYF
TRBJ1-1 TRBV4-3 CASSQYLGGEGTEAFF
TRBJ2-4 TRBV27 CASSLSGGGSSKNIQYF
TRBJ2-2 TRBV12-3/TRBV12-4 CASSYLAGGPGELFF
TRBJ2-7 TRBV12-3/TRBV12-4 CASSPSGAEQYF
TRBJ1-1 TRBV20-1 CSARDLEGPFEAFF
TRBJ1-2 TRBV7-6 CASSLARGTGEDYGYTF
TRBJ1-6 TRBV21-1 CASSMAPQVGNDNSPLHF
TRBJ2-2 TRBV30 CASQRENGELFF
TRBJ2-1 TRBV7-8 CASSPPPSYEQFF